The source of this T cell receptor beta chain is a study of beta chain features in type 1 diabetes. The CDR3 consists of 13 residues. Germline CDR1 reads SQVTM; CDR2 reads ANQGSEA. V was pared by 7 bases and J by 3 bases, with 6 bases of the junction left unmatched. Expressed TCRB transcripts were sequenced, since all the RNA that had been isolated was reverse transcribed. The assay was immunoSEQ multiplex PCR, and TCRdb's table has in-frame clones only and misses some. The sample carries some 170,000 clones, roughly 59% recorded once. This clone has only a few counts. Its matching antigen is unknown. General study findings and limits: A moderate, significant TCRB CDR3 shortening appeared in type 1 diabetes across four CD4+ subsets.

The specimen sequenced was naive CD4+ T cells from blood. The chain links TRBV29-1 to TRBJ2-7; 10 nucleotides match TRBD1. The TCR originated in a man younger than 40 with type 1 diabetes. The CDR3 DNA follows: TGCAGCGCCGGGACAGGGGAAATCTACGAGCAGTACTTC. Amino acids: CSAGTGEIYEQYF.